Listed below are T cell receptor beta chains from one sample, sequenced in a study of a mutant IDH1 vaccine in newly diagnosed glioma. TCRdb's table, derived via immunoSEQ multiplex PCR, lists solely in-frame clones and lacks some. The table lists approximately 47,000 clones, more than 70% of them singletons, with 4.5% to 6% in the top ten. These TCRs' antigens remain unknown. The source was PBMCs, collected from a glioma patient whose treatment included an IDH1 peptide vaccine. The receptors come from a woman between 40 and 50 years old with glioma. Both conserved end residues are part of each CDR3. Fields, in order: clone size, V gene, J gene, D gene, CDR3 DNA, CDR3 protein. A D gene is named only where the DNA matches it firmly. Expanded clones are given a class, and other clones once, few, many or no size at all.

.,TRBV6-5,TRBJ1-3,.,TGTGCCAGCAGACCATCCGGGCCCGGGGGAAACACCATATATTTT,CASRPSGPGGNTIYF
.,TRBV7-2,TRBJ2-5,.,TGTGCCAGCAGCTTACCGCCCGTGTACCAAGAGACCCAGTACTTC,CASSLPPVYQETQYF
.,TRBV5-3,TRBJ2-1,.,TGTGCCAGAAGCTTGGATGGCTCCTCGGGGTTCTTC,CARSLDGSSGFF
once,TRBV7-2,TRBJ2-2,.,TGTGCCAGCAGCTTAGTGGGGACTTCCAGAGGGGCCGGGGAGCTGTTTTTT,CASSLVGTSRGAGELFF
once,TRBV6-1,TRBJ1-5,.,TGTGCCAGCAGTGTCAAGTTCGGATCTAGCAATCAGCCCCAGCATTTT,CASSVKFGSSNQPQHF
.,TRBV7-9,TRBJ1-2,TRBD1,TGTGCCAGCAGCTTAGGGACAGGGCGGTATGGCTACACCTTC,CASSLGTGRYGYTF
.,TRBV18,TRBJ2-3,.,TGTGCCAGCTCACCCAAGGGGGGTTCTGGCACAGATACGCAGTATTTT,CASSPKGGSGTDTQYF
.,TRBV20-1,TRBJ1-2,.,TGCAGTGCTACAGGGGTTAAGGGCTACACCTTC,CSATGVKGYTF
.,TRBV2,TRBJ2-7,.,TGTGCCAGCAGTGGGACTCCGCGGCACGAGCAGTACTTC,CASSGTPRHEQYF
.,TRBV2,TRBJ1-2,.,TGTGCCAGCAGGGGTTGGGATGGCTACACCTTC,CASRGWDGYTF
.,TRBV7-9,TRBJ2-7,.,TGTGCCAGCAGCTTCCTCGGGGGTAACGAGCAGTACTTC,CASSFLGGNEQYF
.,TRBV16,TRBJ1-2,.,TGTGCCAGCAGCCAATCGGGCAGCGGCTACACCTTC,CASSQSGSGYTF
.,TRBV19,TRBJ1-1,.,TGTGCCAGTAGTATCTCAGGGGCCGCGGTGGTGAACACTGAAGCTTTCTTT,CASSISGAAVVNTEAFF
.,TRBV27,TRBJ1-5,.,TGTGCCAGCAGTCTCAAAGGAAGCAATCAGCCCCAGCATTTT,CASSLKGSNQPQHF
.,TRBV2,TRBJ1-4,.,TGTGCCAGCAAGTCGACGGGGGCGCGAGGAGAAAAACTGTTTTTT,CASKSTGARGEKLFF
.,TRBV7-2,TRBJ1-6,TRBD1,TGTGCCAGCAGCCTCCGGACAGGGGAAAATTCACCCCTCCACTTT,CASSLRTGENSPLHF